Listed here is a single TCR beta chain. The antigen remains undetermined. The ends were cut back, 1 base at V and 5 bases at J, with 12 bases in the middle. The CDR3 contains 14 residues. Germline V lookup: CDR1 GTSNPN, CDR2 SVGIG (reference sequence). The sample comes from a study of shared clonotypes between healthy human individuals. Turning to the study itself: Used for every donor were three CD4 naive, three CD4 memory, two CD8 naive and one CD8 memory plate.

Original processing notes: Because ImmunoSEQ provided only junction sequences with no quality scores, the filtering differed. The method was immunoSEQ multiplex PCR; TCRdb's version includes in-frame clones alone and lacks a portion of them. That table supplies the V and J calls and clone size; D and trimming were determined from the DNA. The profile shows just over 2,000,000 clones, roughly 95% of them singletons. Findings and caveats of the study: Genetic and exposure-history diversity was limited by the small donor number.

The chain has TRBV30 and TRBJ2-1; D possibly matches TRBD1 or TRBD2 (6 bases each). Source material: naive CD4+ T cells sorted from blood. The subset was: CD45RA+ positively selected. The clonotype comes from a man between 18 and 29 years old in good health. The DNA for the CDR3 is TGTGCCTGGAGTGGTTGGAGGGGGGACAATGAGCAGTTCTTC. Protein product: CAWSGWRGDNEQFF.